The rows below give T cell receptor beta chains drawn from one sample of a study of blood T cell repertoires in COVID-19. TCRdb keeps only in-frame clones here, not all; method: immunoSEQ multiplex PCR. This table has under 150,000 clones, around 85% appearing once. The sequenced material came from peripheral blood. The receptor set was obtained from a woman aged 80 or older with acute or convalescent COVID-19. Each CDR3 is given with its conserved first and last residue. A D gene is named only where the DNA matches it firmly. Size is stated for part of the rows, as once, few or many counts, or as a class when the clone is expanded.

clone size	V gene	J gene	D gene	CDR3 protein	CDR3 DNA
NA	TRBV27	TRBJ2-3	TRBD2	CASSPLLAGELDTQYF	TGTGCCAGCAGTCCATTACTAGCGGGAGAACTAGATACGCAGTATTTT
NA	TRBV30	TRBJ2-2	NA	CAWSATDNTGELFF	TGTGCCTGGAGTGCGACAGACAACACCGGGGAGCTGTTTTTT
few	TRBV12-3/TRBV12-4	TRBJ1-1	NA	CASTMGGRAFF	TGTGCCAGCACCATGGGAGGGAGGGCTTTCTTT
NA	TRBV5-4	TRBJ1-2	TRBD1	CASSGEQGDMDGYTF	TGTGCCAGCAGCGGAGAACAGGGGGATATGGATGGCTACACCTTC
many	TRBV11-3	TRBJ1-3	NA	CASSHRDPGNTIYF	TGTGCCAGCAGCCACAGGGACCCGGGAAACACCATATATTTT
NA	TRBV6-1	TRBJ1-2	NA	CASSEAQGKGSGYGYTF	TGTGCCAGCAGTGAAGCGCAGGGCAAAGGATCGGGCTATGGCTACACCTTC
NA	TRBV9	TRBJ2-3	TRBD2	CASSVGLAYPTDTQYF	TGTGCCAGCAGCGTAGGACTAGCGTACCCCACAGATACGCAGTATTTT
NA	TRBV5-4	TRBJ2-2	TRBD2	CASSPRGLAGGRGGELFF	TGTGCCAGCAGCCCTCGGGGGCTAGCGGGGGGGCGAGGCGGGGAGCTGTTTTTT
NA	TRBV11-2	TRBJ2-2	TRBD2	CASSILAGSTGELFF	TGTGCCAGCAGCATCCTAGCGGGAAGCACCGGGGAGCTGTTTTTT
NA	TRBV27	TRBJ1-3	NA	CASSRDRFSGNTIYF	TGTGCCAGCAGTCGCGACAGGTTCTCTGGAAACACCATATATTTT
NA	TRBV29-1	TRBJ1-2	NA	CSVEHGGGYTF	TGCAGCGTTGAACACGGCGGCGGCTACACCTTC
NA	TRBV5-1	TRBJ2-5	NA	CASSLGPGSQETQYF	TGCGCCAGCAGCTTGGGTCCGGGGTCGCAAGAGACCCAGTACTTC
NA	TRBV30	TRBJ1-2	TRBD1	CAWSRDSFGYTF	TGTGCCTGGAGTCGGGACAGTTTTGGCTACACCTTC
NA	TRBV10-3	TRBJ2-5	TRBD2	CAISDGEGETQYF	TGTGCCATCAGTGACGGGGAGGGAGAGACCCAGTACTTC
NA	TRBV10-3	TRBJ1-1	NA	CAIRDGLTNTEAFF	TGTGCCATCAGGGACGGACTGACGAACACTGAAGCTTTCTTT
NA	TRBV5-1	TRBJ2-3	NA	CASSLAQGDTQYF	TGCGCCAGCAGCTTGGCCCAGGGGGATACGCAGTATTTT
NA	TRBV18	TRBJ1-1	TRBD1	CASARDRNTEAFF	TGTGCCAGCGCCCGGGACAGGAACACTGAAGCTTTCTTT
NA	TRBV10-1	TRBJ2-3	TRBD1	CASSESPTGAQYF	TGCGCCAGCAGTGAGTCCCCCACAGGGGCGCAGTATTTT
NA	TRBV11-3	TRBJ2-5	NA	CASSLDREETQYF	TGTGCCAGCAGCTTAGATCGGGAGGAGACCCAGTACTTC
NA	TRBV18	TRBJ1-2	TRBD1	CASSPQDRQTYGYTF	TGTGCCAGCTCACCCCAGGACAGGCAGACCTATGGCTACACCTTC
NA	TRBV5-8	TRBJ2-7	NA	CASRKKGPPYEQYF	TGTGCCAGCAGAAAAAAGGGGCCTCCCTACGAGCAGTACTTC
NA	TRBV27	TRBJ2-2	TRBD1	CASSLDFRTGSTGELFF	TGTGCCAGCAGTTTAGATTTTAGGACAGGGTCTACCGGGGAGCTGTTTTTT
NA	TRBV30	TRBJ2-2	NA	CAWRAQMNTGELFF	TGTGCCTGGAGAGCGCAAATGAACACCGGGGAGCTGTTTTTT
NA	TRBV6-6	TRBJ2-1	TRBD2	CASSYPASGGDNEQFF	TGTGCCAGCAGTTACCCGGCTAGCGGGGGGGACAATGAGCAGTTCTTC
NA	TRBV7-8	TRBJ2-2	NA	CASSGGWSNTGELFF	TGTGCCAGCAGCGGGGGGTGGTCGAACACCGGGGAGCTGTTTTTT
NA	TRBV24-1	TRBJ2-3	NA	CATSDRTTTDTQYF	TGTGCCACCAGTGACAGAACCACCACAGATACGCAGTATTTT
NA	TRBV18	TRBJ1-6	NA	CASSPRGPGSPLHF	TGTGCCAGCTCACCACGGGGGCCGGGCTCACCCCTCCACTTT
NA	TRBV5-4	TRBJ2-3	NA	CASKKDTGTDTQYF	TGTGCCAGCAAAAAGGACACAGGCACAGATACGCAGTATTTT
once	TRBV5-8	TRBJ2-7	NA	CASSYTYEQYF	TGTGCCAGCAGCTACACCTACGAGCAGTACTTC
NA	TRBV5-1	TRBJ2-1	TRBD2	CASRPAGVPNNEQFF	TGCGCCAGCAGGCCCGCGGGAGTCCCCAACAATGAGCAGTTCTTC
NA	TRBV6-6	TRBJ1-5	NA	CASSRTIVSNQPQHF	TGTGCCAGCAGTCGGACAATAGTTAGCAATCAGCCCCAGCATTTT
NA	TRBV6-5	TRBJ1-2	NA	CASPHPYGYTF	TGTGCCAGCCCCCATCCCTATGGCTACACCTTC
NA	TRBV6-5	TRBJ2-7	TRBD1	CASSKPGQGAGEQYF	TGTGCCAGCAGCAAGCCGGGACAGGGGGCAGGCGAGCAGTACTTC
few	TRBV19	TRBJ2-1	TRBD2	CASTKGLAANYNEQFF	TGTGCCAGTACCAAGGGACTAGCGGCGAACTACAATGAGCAGTTCTTC
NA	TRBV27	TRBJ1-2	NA	CASSSQGLGGYTF	TGTGCCAGCAGTTCTCAGGGGTTGGGTGGCTACACCTTC
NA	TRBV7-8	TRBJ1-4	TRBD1	CASSRTGDEKLFF	TGTGCCAGCAGCCGGACAGGGGATGAAAAACTGTTTTTT
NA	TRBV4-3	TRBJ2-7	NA	CASSQERREFDEQYF	TGCGCCAGCAGCCAAGAGCGACGGGAGTTCGACGAGCAGTACTTC
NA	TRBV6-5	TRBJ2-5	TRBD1	CASTQGEETQYF	TGTGCCAGCACCCAGGGGGAAGAGACCCAGTACTTC
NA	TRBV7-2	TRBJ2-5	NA	CASSPSLVAYETQYF	TGTGCCAGCAGCCCCTCTCTGGTAGCATACGAGACCCAGTACTTC
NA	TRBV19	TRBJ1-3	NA	CATSGGQSGNTIYF	TGTGCCACTTCGGGTGGACAGTCTGGAAACACCATATATTTT
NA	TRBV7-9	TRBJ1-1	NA	CASSFRGLTAFF	TGTGCCAGCAGCTTCCGGGGGTTGACAGCTTTCTTT
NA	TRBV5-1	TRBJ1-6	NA	CASSLAGDNSPLHF	TGCGCCAGCAGCTTGGCCGGGGATAATTCACCCCTCCACTTT
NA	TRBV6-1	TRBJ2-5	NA	CASSDSGTQYF	TGTGCCAGCAGTGACAGCGGGACCCAGTACTTC
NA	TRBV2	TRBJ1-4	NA	CASSEQGINEKLFF	TGTGCCAGCAGTGAACAGGGGATTAATGAAAAACTGTTTTTT
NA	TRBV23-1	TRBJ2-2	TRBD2	CASIQLAGNLANTGELFF	TGCGCCAGCATCCAACTAGCGGGAAATCTTGCGAACACCGGGGAGCTGTTTTTT
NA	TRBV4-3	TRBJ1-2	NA	CASSLGVQGMDGYTF	TGCGCCAGCAGCCTAGGGGTGCAGGGGATGGATGGCTACACCTTC
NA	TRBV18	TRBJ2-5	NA	CASSAGMGETQYF	TGTGCCAGCTCAGCAGGGATGGGGGAGACCCAGTACTTC
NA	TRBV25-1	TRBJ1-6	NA	CASTLNMGDSPLHF	TGTGCCAGCACCTTGAATATGGGAGATTCACCCCTCCACTTT
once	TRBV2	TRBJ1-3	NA	CASSPWSSGNTIYF	TGTGCCAGCAGTCCCTGGAGCTCTGGAAACACCATATATTTT
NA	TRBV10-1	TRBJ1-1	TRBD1	CASSESGQVGTEAFF	TGCGCCAGCAGTGAGTCCGGACAGGTTGGGACTGAAGCTTTCTTT
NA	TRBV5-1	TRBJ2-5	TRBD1	CASSLPQGAPGETQYF	TGCGCCAGCAGCCTTCCACAGGGGGCGCCTGGGGAGACCCAGTACTTC
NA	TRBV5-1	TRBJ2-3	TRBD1	CASSLMGRGQGDTQYF	TGCGCCAGCAGCCTAATGGGCAGGGGGCAAGGAGATACGCAGTATTTT
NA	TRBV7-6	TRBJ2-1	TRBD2	CASSSFLLAGDQYNEQFF	TGTGCCAGCAGCTCTTTTTTACTAGCGGGAGATCAGTACAATGAGCAGTTCTTC
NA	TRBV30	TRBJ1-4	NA	CAWSPTGFNEKLFF	TGTGCCTGGAGTCCGACAGGTTTTAATGAAAAACTGTTTTTT
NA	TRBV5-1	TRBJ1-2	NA	CASSLDGGRNPGYTF	TGCGCCAGCAGCTTGGATGGGGGCCGCAATCCTGGCTACACCTTC